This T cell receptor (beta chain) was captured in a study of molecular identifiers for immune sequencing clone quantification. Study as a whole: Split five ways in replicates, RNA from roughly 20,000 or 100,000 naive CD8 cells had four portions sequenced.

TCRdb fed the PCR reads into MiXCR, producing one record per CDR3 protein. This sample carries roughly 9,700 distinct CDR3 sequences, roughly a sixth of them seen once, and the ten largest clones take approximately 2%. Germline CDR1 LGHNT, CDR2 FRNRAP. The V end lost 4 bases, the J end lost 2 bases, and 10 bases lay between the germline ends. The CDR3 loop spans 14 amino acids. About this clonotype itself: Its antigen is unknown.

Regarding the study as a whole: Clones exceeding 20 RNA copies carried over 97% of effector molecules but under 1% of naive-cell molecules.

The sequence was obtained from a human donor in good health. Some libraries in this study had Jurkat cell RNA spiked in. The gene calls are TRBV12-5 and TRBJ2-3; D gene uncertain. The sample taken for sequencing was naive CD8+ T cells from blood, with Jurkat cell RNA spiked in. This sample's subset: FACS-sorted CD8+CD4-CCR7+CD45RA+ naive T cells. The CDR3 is CASGSEVPTDTQYF. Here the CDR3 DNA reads TGTGCTAGTGGTTCGGAAGTTCCCACAGATACGCAGTATTTT. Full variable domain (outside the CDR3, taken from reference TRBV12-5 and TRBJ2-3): DARVTQTPRHKVTEMGQEVTMRCQPILGHNTVFWYRQTMMQGLELLAYFRNRAPLDDSGMPKDRFSAEMPDATLATLKIQPSEPRDSAVYFCASGSEVPTDTQYFGPGTRLTVL.